Listed below are T cell receptor beta chains from one sample, sequenced in a study of identical twins. MiXCR, applied by TCRdb to the 5' RACE reads, yields one record per CDR3 protein. The profile covers around 1.7 million distinct CDR3 sequences, with more than 30% appearing a single time and about 0.25% taken by the ten largest. Sequences were obtained from cord blood. The receptor source for this set is a newborn girl in good health. Both conserved end residues are part of each CDR3. Fields, in order: V gene, clone size, J gene, D gene, CDR3 DNA, CDR3 protein. The D gene is left open where the match is weak. Clone size is given for some rows only: seen once, a few or many times, or a class if the clone is expanded.

TRBV18	-	TRBJ2-4	TRBD1	TGTGCCAGCTCGAATCAGGGGGCGGCCAAAAACATTCAGTACTTC	CASSNQGAAKNIQYF
TRBV5-1	-	TRBJ1-2	TRBD1	TGCGCCAGCAGCTCCAGGGGGACAGGGGTCTTTAACTATGGCTACACCTTC	CASSSRGTGVFNYGYTF
TRBV10-1	-	TRBJ2-3	TRBD2	TGCGCCAGCAGTGAAGGCGGGGGACGTGGAGATACGCAGTATTTT	CASSEGGGRGDTQYF
TRBV3-1	-	TRBJ2-3	TRBD2	TGTGCCAGCAGCCGACTCGGAACTAGCGGGAGTCTAACAGATACGCAGTATTTT	CASSRLGTSGSLTDTQYF
TRBV12-3/TRBV12-4	-	TRBJ2-3	-	TGTGCCAGCAGTTTAGCGGGAAGCTATACAGATACGCAGTATTTT	CASSLAGSYTDTQYF
TRBV20-1	few	TRBJ2-7	-	TGCAGTGCTAGAGGCCCACAGAACCTCTACGAGCAGTACTTC	CSARGPQNLYEQYF
TRBV27	few	TRBJ1-6	-	TGTGCCAGCAGTTCCCGTGGGCCAGGAAATAATTCACCCCTCCACTTT	CASSSRGPGNNSPLHF
TRBV5-1	-	TRBJ1-1	-	TGCGCCAGCAGTGCGGGACACCCGAACACTGAAGCTTTCTTT	CASSAGHPNTEAFF
TRBV27	many	TRBJ2-1	-	TGTGCCAGCACGACAGGCCCTCATGAGCAGTTCTTC	CASTTGPHEQFF
TRBV20-1	-	TRBJ1-4	-	TGCAGTGCTAGAGATCGGCCGGCCCTTAATGAAAAACTGTTTTTT	CSARDRPALNEKLFF
TRBV3-1	few	TRBJ1-2	-	TGTGCCAGCAGCCAAGATCAGGGTGGCGGCTACACCTTC	CASSQDQGGGYTF
TRBV5-1	-	TRBJ2-7	-	TGCGCCAGCAGGAGAGGTTATCGGGGTATTACCTACGAGCAGTACTTC	CASRRGYRGITYEQYF
TRBV5-5	few	TRBJ2-4	-	TGTGCCAGCAGCTTGGCGCAGTGGGGGACCTTTAAAAACATTCAGTACTTC	CASSLAQWGTFKNIQYF
TRBV5-1	-	TRBJ1-3	-	TGCGCCAGCAGCTTGGAGCCCTTAGCGGCAGGAAACACCATATATTTT	CASSLEPLAAGNTIYF
TRBV28	once	TRBJ2-1	TRBD2	TGTGCCAGCAGCGACGGGACTAGCGGGTCCAGCTCCTACAATGAGCAGTTCTTC	CASSDGTSGSSSYNEQFF
TRBV20-1	few	TRBJ2-5	-	TGCAGTGCTAGAGATCTACAAGGCGGGGAGACCCAGTACTTC	CSARDLQGGETQYF
TRBV28	-	TRBJ1-1	TRBD1	TGTGCCAGCAGTTTATCAGGGGGCGTTACCTCTGAAGCTTTCTTT	CASSLSGGVTSEAFF
TRBV7-2	few	TRBJ1-1	-	TGTGCCAGCAGCTTAGGCAGACAGTCTGAAGCTTTCTTT	CASSLGRQSEAFF
TRBV28	-	TRBJ2-7	-	TGTGCCAGCAGGACCTCGGCGGACTACGAGCAGTACTTC	CASRTSADYEQYF
TRBV29-1	-	TRBJ2-5	-	TGCAGCATTGGAGCCAATGAGCAGTACTTC	CSIGANEQYF
TRBV20-1	few	TRBJ2-4	-	TGCAGTGCTTCAATACAGGGATTTGACAAAAACATTCAGTACTTC	CSASIQGFDKNIQYF
TRBV20-1	-	TRBJ2-2	-	TGCAGTGCTAGTTCAACCGACGGGCCTTTGGAGCTGTTTTTT	CSASSTDGPLELFF
TRBV10-3	-	TRBJ1-1	TRBD1	TGTGCCATCAGTGACGGACCCGGGACAGGGGGAAGCACTGAAGCTTTCTTT	CAISDGPGTGGSTEAFF
TRBV29-1	-	TRBJ2-7	-	TGCAGCGTTTCCAGGGGGGTTTTTTACGAGCAGTACTTC	CSVSRGVFYEQYF
TRBV27	-	TRBJ2-7	-	TGTGCCAGCAGTGGCCGGACGGGTCCCTACGAGCAGTACTTC	CASSGRTGPYEQYF
TRBV5-1	few	TRBJ2-3	-	TGCGCCAGCAGCCCACATTTTCGCACAGATACGCAGTATTTT	CASSPHFRTDTQYF